This is a list of T cell receptor beta chains from one sample in a study of vaccination effects on CD4 cells after COVID-19. Sequencing used immunoSEQ multiplex PCR; TCRdb keeps in-frame clones, though not all of them. This sample has 26,000 or so clones, with more than 75% found just once. These receptors' targets are unknown. The starting material was CD4+ T cells from PBMCs cultured with HCoV-NL63 spike peptides, obtained before COVID-19 vaccination. Every receptor here comes from a human donor who had a prior SARS-CoV-2 infection. The conserved cysteine and the conserved F or W are not part of the CDR3 here. The order of the fields is J gene, V gene, CDR3 protein.

>TRBJ2-4|TRBV3-1/TRBV3-2
ASSNNGLLGAKNIQY
>TRBJ2-1|TRBV7-2
ASSLGASRVDEQF
>TRBJ2-3|TRBV2
ASSEARGPRTDTQY
>TRBJ1-4|TRBV5-1
ASSLQTTNEKLF
>TRBJ1-2|TRBV10-3
AISGPNYGYT
>TRBJ1-1|TRBV11-2
ASSLVSGRGEAF
>TRBJ2-7|TRBV27
ASSPMAGAGEQY
>TRBJ2-2|TRBV3-1/TRBV3-2
ASSQVPGQELPNTGELF
>TRBJ2-1|TRBV5-1
ASRTNQYNEQF
>TRBJ2-1|TRBV6-2/TRBV6-3
ASSYGGSGNNEQF
>TRBJ2-5|TRBV11-3
ASSLDRLRQETQY
>TRBJ2-6|TRBV7-2
ASSLRVLSGANVLT
>TRBJ2-5|TRBV5-1
ASSLTPSGDTQTQY
>TRBJ2-2|TRBV10-3
AIEGQNTGELF
>TRBJ2-5|TRBV5-1
ASSRRASAAQETQY
>TRBJ1-1|TRBV7-6
ASSSVSRGRTEAF
>TRBJ2-3|TRBV4-2
ASGYNSGVDTQY
>TRBJ2-5|TRBV9
ASNAQQGSFGETQY
>TRBJ1-2|TRBV5-1
ASSLSPQGTGYGYT
>TRBJ1-5|TRBV11-2
ASSPSSGFGQPQH
>TRBJ1-4|TRBV5-1
ASRRKEHEKLF
>TRBJ2-1|TRBV5-1
ASSPISTAGVGNEQF
>TRBJ1-3|TRBV19
ASRPPGSGNTIY
>TRBJ2-7|TRBV7-2
ASSSGTASSYEQY
>TRBJ2-1|TRBV5-4
ASSLERGEQF
>TRBJ2-7|TRBV18
ASSPDLAGYEQY
>TRBJ2-3|TRBV4-3
ASSQEAGSTDTQY